This T cell receptor (beta chain) is drawn from a study of T cell responses to AZD1222 COVID-19 vaccine. About the study: Second doses were pooled across both intervals (about 4 or about 12 weeks). Study observations and caveats: Increases in Spike-specific TCR breadth and depth were seen after two AZD1222 doses. No repertoire was sampled before or during the peak T cell response, only after it. Clonal diversity may have been underestimated, and the donors were mostly white British, with more females than males.

To note about this clone: The antigen remains unidentified.

Measured with immunoSEQ multiplex PCR; TCRdb has only the in-frame clones, and not every one. The data contain 130,000 to 150,000 clones, about 90% of them seen just once; the ten biggest clones take up roughly 4.7%. After removal of 4 bases from V and 0 bases from J, the junction contained 6 bases not matched to a gene. This CDR3 has 15 residues. Germline values: CDR1 SGHAT, CDR2 FQNNGV. Sequencing was performed on peripheral blood, taken on day 0 of AZD1222 vaccination. V usage is TRBV11-2 and J usage is TRBJ2-7; the match to TRBD1 covers 7 bases. This sequence originates from an adult in good health. The CDR3 loop reads CASSSTGRTSYEQYF. The CDR3 DNA sequence: TGTGCCAGCAGCTCGACAGGGCGGACCTCCTACGAGCAGTACTTC. Full variable domain (rest looked up from reference TRBV11-2 and TRBJ2-7): EAGVAQSPRYKIIEKRQSVAFWCNPISGHATLYWYQQILGQGPKLLIQFQNNGVVDDSQLPKDRFSAERLKGVDSTLKIQPAKLEDSAVYLCASSSTGRTSYEQYFGPGTRLTVT.